This T cell receptor beta chain was found in a study of blood T cell repertoires in COVID-19. Overall study context: Researchers got acute and convalescent COVID-19 samples from the United States, Italy and Spain. T cells, B-cell-depleted T cells, or PBMCs supplied cDNA or gDNA.

The method was immunoSEQ multiplex PCR; TCRdb's version includes in-frame clones alone and lacks a portion of them. The data show about 190,000 clones, 65% to 80% seen once. The germline CDR1 and CDR2 sequences are SQVTM and ANQGSEA. The CDR3 extends over 17 amino acids. Trimming shortened V by 5 bases and J by 1 base, and 24 bases separated the two germline ends. What was sequenced was peripheral blood. The clonotype comes from a woman aged 45-65 years with acute or convalescent COVID-19. This chain uses TRBV29-1 with TRBJ2-7, with D maybe TRBD2 (5 bases). CDR3 DNA sequence: TGCAGCGTTAGCTCTCTCGCATACACGGGATTTTCCTACGAGCAGTACTTC. Encoded protein: CSVSSLAYTGFSYEQYF.